The 19 T cell receptor beta chains in this list originate from one sample, sequenced in a study of T cells after yellow fever vaccination. TCRdb ran MiXCR on the 5' RACE reads and lists one entry per CDR3 protein. This sample has some 350,000 distinct CDR3 sequences, with 9.5% to 13% found just once. Sequencing was performed on PBMCs, taken on the day of the first yellow fever vaccination. The receptors shown here come from a man aged 18 to 29 who received the YFV17D yellow fever vaccine.

The chain employs TRBV3-1 and TRBJ2-7; D is perhaps TRBD2 (7 bases). V lost 7 bases, J lost 4 bases, and 14 bases lay in between. The CDR3 covers 13 residues. Germline-derived CDR1 and CDR2 are LGHDT and YNNKEL (reference sequence). Here the CDR3 reads CASTPGGIYEQYF. CDR3 coding DNA: TGTGCCAGCACCCCGGGGGGCATTTACGAGCAGTACTTC.

The V and J genes are TRBV20-1 and TRBJ1-5, with 7 bases lining up with TRBD1. Germline CDR1 is DFQATT and CDR2 is SNEGSKA (reference sequence). The CDR3 sequence is 13 residues long. The J segment lost 3 bases and the V segment lost 7 bases, leaving 6 bases of the junction unmatched. CDR3 in DNA: TGCAGTGGAGTGGACAGGCACAATCAGCCCCAGCATTTT. Protein product: CSGVDRHNQPQHF.

The chain carries TRBV16 and TRBJ1-5; TRBD1 is a possible D gene (5 bases). Trimming took 3 bases from V and 8 from J, leaving 11 bases between them. This CDR3 spans 13 amino acids. The germline V gene encodes CDR1 KGHSY and CDR2 FQNENV. CDR3 protein: CASSQGPSEPQHF. Here the CDR3 DNA reads TGTGCCAGCAGCCAGGGGCCCTCGGAGCCCCAGCATTTT.

V and J are TRBV4-3 and TRBJ1-5; 7 bases match TRBD1. The V segment lost 4 bases and the J segment 9 bases; nucleotides outside the gene matches: 12. CDR3 size: 15 residues. Germline V gene data show CDR1 as LGHNA and CDR2 as YSLEER. DNA for the CDR3: TGCGCCAGCAGCCTTTCCCGACAGGGCGATCGGCCCCAGCATTTT. Residues: CASSLSRQGDRPQHF.

The chain joins TRBV9 to TRBJ2-7; D may be TRBD1 (6 bases). Germline V gene lookup returns CDR1 SGDLS and CDR2 YYNGEE. V was trimmed by 0 bases and J by 7 bases, leaving 8 bases between them. The CDR3 loop spans 12 amino acids. This chain's CDR3 is CASSVVGGEQYF. CDR3 nucleotide sequence: TGTGCCAGCAGCGTAGTAGGGGGTGAGCAGTACTTC.

This clonotype was picked up a small number of times. This chain joins TRBV24-1 and TRBJ2-5; 7 bases match TRBD1. The CDR3 length is 14 residues. Germline V lookup: CDR1 KGHDR, CDR2 SFDVKD. J lost 5 bases, V lost 3 bases, and 5 bases had no gene match. The CDR3 bases are TGTGCCACCAGTGATACAGGGGCCGGGGAGACCCAGTACTTC. It yields the protein CATSDTGAGETQYF.

This clonotype came up a few times. The V call is TRBV18, the J call TRBJ2-7; D uncertain. This CDR3 spans 13 amino acids. Germline-derived CDR1 and CDR2 are KGHSH and LQKENI. The V end was cut by 4 bases, the J end by 0 bases, with 7 bases between. CDR3 sequence: CASSRGGSYEQYV. Written as DNA, the CDR3 is TGTGCCAGCTCACGCGGTGGCTCCTACGAGCAGTACGTC.

This clonotype has ten or more counts. The J gene is TRBJ2-3, the V gene TRBV4-1; 7 nucleotides line up with TRBD2. This CDR3 region has 15 residues. J was trimmed by 2 bases and V by 4 bases; bases with no gene match: 6. The V gene's germline CDR1 is MGHRA and CDR2 YSYEKL. In DNA, the CDR3 is TGCGCCAGCAGCCGCACTAGCGAACCCACAGATACGCAGTATTTT. This sequence encodes CASSRTSEPTDTQYF.

V usage is TRBV20-1 and J usage is TRBJ1-2; D is uncertain. Trimming took 6 bases from V and 8 from J, leaving 10 bases between them. Germline lookup yields CDR1 DFQATT and CDR2 SNEGSKA (reference sequence). This CDR3 contains 10 residues. The CDR3 is CSAEWEGYTF. Here the CDR3 DNA reads TGCAGTGCGGAATGGGAGGGCTACACCTTC.

This clonotype turned up a few times. This chain links TRBV6-2 or TRBV6-3 with TRBJ2-1, with 11 bases lining up with TRBD2. J was trimmed by 9 bases and V by 4 bases; bases with no gene match: 5. Per germline, CDR1 MNHEY and CDR2 SVGEGT. The CDR3 runs to 14 residues. CDR3 region: CASSFSGGAIEQFF. In DNA form, the CDR3 reads TGTGCCAGCAGTTTTAGCGGGGGGGCCATTGAGCAGTTCTTC.

For the CDR3, the DNA is TGTGCCAGCAGCTTAGCTGGGAACTACTACGAGCAGTACGTC. Translated, it gives CASSLAGNYYEQYV. The J gene is TRBJ2-7, the V gene TRBV7-8; no clear D gene. The V end was cut by 0 bases, the J end by 3 bases, with 9 bases between. The V gene's germline CDR1 is SGHVS and CDR2 FQNEAQ. CDR3 size: 14 residues.

On this clonotype itself: Sequence at one end of the junction differs from germline and may be a read error. The chain links TRBV4-1 to TRBJ2-1; TRBD1 matches 7 bases. Looked up from germline, CDR1 is MGHRA and CDR2 is YSYEKL. The CDR3 spans 15 residues. CDR3 sequence (DNA): TGTGCCAGCAGCCCCAGGGGACAGTACTACAATGAGCAGTTCTTC. Translating gives CASSPRGQYYNEQFF.

This clonotype has more than one count but fewer than ten. The rearrangement joins TRBV24-1 to TRBJ2-2; possible D gene TRBD1, 6 bases. Trimming took off 0 bases at V and 4 bases at J, with 11 bases between the two ends. CDR1 KGHDR and CDR2 SFDVKD come from the germline V gene. There are 16 residues in the CDR3. In DNA form, the CDR3 reads TGTGCCACCAGTGATTTGGCCAGGGGAGTCACCGGGGAGCTGTTTTTT. It is translated as CATSDLARGVTGELFF.

This chain joins TRBV19 and TRBJ2-2; 9 nucleotides agree with TRBD2. The ends lost 7 bases at V and 4 bases at J; junction bases unmatched: 7. Germline V gene data show CDR1 as LNHDA and CDR2 as SQIVND (reference sequence). The CDR3 sequence is 15 residues long. The CDR3: CASKGLAGVTGELFF. Here the CDR3 DNA reads TGTGCCAGTAAGGGACTAGCCGGGGTCACCGGGGAGCTGTTTTTT.

The V and J genes are TRBV5-1 and TRBJ2-1; D is perhaps TRBD1 or TRBD2 (6 bases each). The length of the CDR3 is 13 residues. Germline V CDR1 and CDR2: SGHRS, YFSETQ. V was shortened by 0 bases and J by 9 bases, with 10 bases between the two germline ends. In DNA, the CDR3 is TGCGCCAGCAGCTTGGCCAGGGGAGGTGAGCAGTTCTTC. This translates into CASSLARGGEQFF.

This rearrangement joins TRBV20-1 to TRBJ2-1, with D perhaps TRBD1 (6 bases). The germline gives CDR1 DFQATT, CDR2 SNEGSKA (reference sequence). The CDR3 is 15 amino acids. CDR3 loop: CSTNSFKGVYNEQFF. Written as DNA, the CDR3 is TGCAGCACCAACTCGTTTAAGGGGGTCTACAATGAGCAGTTCTTC.

The J gene is TRBJ2-6, the V gene TRBV7-7, with D hard to call. Trimming left V 5 bases short and J 4 bases short, with 6 bases between. Germline V gene lookup returns CDR1 SSHAT and CDR2 FNYEAQ (reference sequence). The CDR3 runs to 13 residues. In nucleotides, the CDR3 is TGTGCCAGCAGCCCCCCCGGGGCCAACGTCCTGACTTTC. Translation: CASSPPGANVLTF.

This clonotype was recorded a few times. The gene calls are TRBV11-2 and TRBJ2-3; D tentatively fits TRBD1 or TRBD2 (5 bases each). Germline V lookup: CDR1 SGHAT, CDR2 FQNNGV. This CDR3 has 16 residues. V lost 1 base and J lost 2, with 13 bases in between. CDR3 loop: CASSLGQPGITDTQYF. Here the CDR3 DNA reads TGTGCCAGCAGCTTAGGACAGCCGGGAATCACAGATACGCAGTATTTT.

This clonotype has more than one count but fewer than ten. CDR3 sequence: CSVSGNTDTQYF. Here the CDR3 DNA reads TGCAGCGTTTCAGGGAACACAGATACGCAGTATTTT. The gene calls are TRBV29-1 and TRBJ2-3; a possible D gene is TRBD1 (5 bases). This CDR3 spans 12 amino acids. Trimming stripped 5 bases from V and 2 bases from J, with 8 bases between. Germline values: CDR1 SQVTM, CDR2 ANQGSEA.